This T cell receptor (beta chain) was recorded in a study of T cell responses to AZD1222 COVID-19 vaccine. On the study more broadly: Second-dose schedules of about 4 or about 12 weeks were combined. Study-level findings and limits: Every sample of the repertoires postdated the peak T cell response. Females made up more of the donors, who were largely white British, and clonal diversity may have come out too low.

Concerning this clone: The antigen is not known.

Profiled with immunoSEQ multiplex PCR; TCRdb holds only in-frame clones, not every one. The table has some 86,000 clones, 75% to 85% seen once. Germline CDR1 LGHNT, CDR2 FRNRAP. V lost 1 base and J lost 11, with 16 bases in between. The CDR3 has 14 residues. J is TRBJ2-3 and V is TRBV12-5; D remains ambiguous. The sequence was collected from an adult in good health. This specimen was peripheral blood, taken on day 0 of AZD1222 vaccination. For the CDR3, the DNA is TGTGCTAGTGGTTTGGGGAACCCGGACGACCTGCAGTATTTT. Protein: CASGLGNPDDLQYF.